This T cell receptor (beta chain) appears in the sequencing data of a study of OX40 agonist ivuxolimab in advanced cancers. Study at large: Three patients, one with hepatocellular carcinoma and two with cutaneous melanoma, responded partially.

Only in-frame clones appear in the TCRdb table, and some are missing; sequencing was by immunoSEQ multiplex PCR. This repertoire shows 65,000 to 70,000 clones, approximately 80% found once; its top ten account for under 2.5%. The CDR3 spans 15 residues. V dropped 3 bases and J dropped 5 bases, with 14 bases sitting between them. The germline V gene encodes CDR1 SGDLS and CDR2 YYNGEE. On this clone itself: No antigen is known for it.

General study findings and limits: By week 6 at 0.1 to 3.0 mg/kg, blood CD4+ and CD8+ T cells had expanded clonally. A proportion of nonresponders additionally exhibited low normalized T-cell clonal expansion.

The chain carries TRBV9 and TRBJ1-4; TRBD1 is a possible D gene (6 bases). Sequencing was performed on CD4+ or CD8+ T cells sorted from blood, taken in a trial of the OX40 agonist ivuxolimab. This TCR derives from an adult with an advanced solid tumor such as melanoma, head and neck, liver or kidney cancer. The DNA of the CDR3 is TGTGCCAGCAGCGGCGAGGGGGTCCCCAATGAAAAACTGTTTTTT. The encoded protein is CASSGEGVPNEKLFF. Variable domain in full (rest from reference TRBV9 and TRBJ1-4): DSGVTQTPKHLITATGQRVTLRCSPRSGDLSVYWYQQSLDQGLQFLIQYYNGEERAKGNILERFSAQQFPDLHSELNLSSLELGDSALYFCASSGEGVPNEKLFFGSGTQLSVL.